The 23 T cell receptor beta chains given below trace back to one sample, sequenced in a study of CD8 T cells in Susac syndrome. After extraction with the RNeasy kit, roughly 0.5 to 1 ug of the RNA was reverse transcribed using random hexamers. TCRdb used MiXCR to reprocess the immunoSEQ multiplex PCR reads, holding one entry per CDR3 protein. The table has 120,000 or so distinct CDR3 sequences, 94% seen once. Sequencing was carried out using CD4+ T cells from PBMCs. These receptors were taken from a human donor in good health.

The V call is TRBV30, the J call TRBJ1-1; D not resolved. In germline, CDR1 is GTSNPN, CDR2 SVGIG (reference sequence). The CDR3 is 11 residues long. V was pared by 3 bases and J by 7 bases, with 9 bases between. Here the CDR3 reads CAWRLWGEAFF. CDR3 in DNA: TGTGCCTGGAGGCTTTGGGGTGAAGCTTTCTTT.

The gene calls are TRBV20-1 and TRBJ2-1; 7 nucleotides align to TRBD2. Unmatched junction bases numbered 10, after V lost 2 bases and J lost 6 bases. CDR3 size: 15 residues. Germline CDR1 DFQATT, CDR2 SNEGSKA (reference sequence). This chain's CDR3 is CSARSWGGMGNEQFF. The CDR3 region has the DNA TGCAGTGCTAGAAGTTGGGGGGGAATGGGCAATGAGCAGTTCTTC.

The chain joins TRBV6-5 to TRBJ2-2; D may be TRBD1 (5 bases). With 5 bases removed from V and 1 base from J, the gap between germline ends came to 11 bases. Germline V CDR1 and CDR2: MNHEY, SVGAGI. This CDR3 contains 15 residues. This CDR3 reads CASSPQGVNTGELFF. The CDR3 DNA is TGTGCCAGCAGTCCTCAAGGGGTGAACACCGGGGAGCTGTTTTTT.

This clonotype was observed once. The rearrangement links TRBV7-9 to TRBJ2-7; possibly TRBD1 or TRBD2 for D (5 bases each). Between the trimmed V and J ends, which lost 4 bases and 5 bases, there was a span of 15 bases. The CDR3 length is 14 residues. In germline, CDR1 is SEHNR, CDR2 FQNEAQ (reference sequence). CDR3 nucleotide sequence: TGTGCCAGCAGCTGGGCCGGGACCGGGGACGAGCAGTACTTC. It translates to CASSWAGTGDEQYF.

The chain combines TRBV30 with TRBJ2-7, with 13 bases that match TRBD2. Looked up from germline, CDR1 is GTSNPN and CDR2 is SVGIG (reference sequence). V shed 8 bases and J 7 bases; nucleotides not matched to a gene: 8. The CDR3 extends over 13 amino acids. The CDR3 nucleotides are TGTGCCGGAGGGACTAGCGGGACTGGGGAGCAGTACTTC. Translated, it gives CAGGTSGTGEQYF.

In its sample, this clonotype was seen a few times. The chain uses TRBV6-5 and TRBJ2-3; maybe TRBD1 (5 bases). Germline lookup yields CDR1 MNHEY and CDR2 SVGAGI. The CDR3 runs to 14 residues. V lost 2 bases to trimming and J lost 0 bases, with 6 bases between them. CDR3 sequence: CASSYRTSTDTQYF. The DNA for the CDR3 is TGTGCCAGCAGTTACCGGACAAGCACAGATACGCAGTATTTT.

This chain uses TRBV29-1 with TRBJ1-3, with unresolved D. CDR3 length: 17 residues. Germline V CDR1 and CDR2: SQVTM, ANQGSEA. V lost 6 bases, J lost 0 bases, and 21 bases lay in between. CDR3 sequence: CSVLTGAYSSSGNTIYF. CDR3 DNA sequence: TGCAGCGTCCTAACGGGAGCATACTCAAGCTCTGGAAACACCATATATTTT.

The chain links TRBV27 to TRBJ2-7, with TRBD2 identical over 9 bases. CDR1 MNHEY and CDR2 SMNVEV come from the germline V gene (reference sequence). The CDR3 length is 15 residues. Trimming took 2 bases from V and 4 from J; bases not matched to a gene: 6. Here the CDR3 DNA reads TGTGCCAGCAGTTTAGCGGGAGGGAGGGGATACGAGCAGTACTTC. It yields the protein CASSLAGGRGYEQYF.

The gene calls are TRBV29-1 and TRBJ1-2; 8 bases are a match to TRBD1. Germline V gene sequence: CDR1 SQVTM, CDR2 ANQGSEA. This CDR3 region has 15 residues. V gave up 7 bases and J gave up 6 bases; unmatched junction bases: 16. The CDR3 nucleotides are TGCAGCGCTTTACGGACCCCGGGACAGGTCGATGGCTACACCTTC. It specifies CSALRTPGQVDGYTF.

The chain employs TRBV7-2 and TRBJ2-7; 10 bases agree with TRBD2. The trim removed 1 base at V and 7 bases at J, leaving 10 bases unmatched. The CDR3 covers 16 residues. The germline V gene encodes CDR1 SGHTA and CDR2 FQGNSA. CDR3 in DNA: TGTGCCAGCAGCTTAGTTGCGCTAGCGGGAGTGGGTGAGCAGTACTTC. Protein sequence: CASSLVALAGVGEQYF.

This chain uses TRBV30 with TRBJ2-6; 12 bases line up with TRBD1. The CDR3 extends over 17 amino acids. Trimming removed 7 bases from V and 3 bases from J; junction bases left unmatched: 10. Germline CDR1 GTSNPN, CDR2 SVGIG (reference sequence). Written as DNA, the CDR3 is TGTGCCTCCGGAGGGGGACAGGGGGCCCTTGGGGCCAACGTCCTGACTTTC. Its translation: CASGGGQGALGANVLTF.

This rearrangement joins TRBV3-1 to TRBJ2-7, with D perhaps TRBD1 (6 bases). The germline V gene encodes CDR1 LGHDT and CDR2 YNNKEL (reference sequence). V dropped 4 bases and J dropped 2 bases, with 9 bases sitting between them. The CDR3 totals 13 residues. The CDR3 is CASSLGHTYEQYF. The CDR3 DNA is TGTGCCAGCAGCCTGGGACATACCTACGAGCAGTACTTC.

This chain connects TRBV7-2 to TRBJ2-2; TRBD1 might be the D (6 bases). This CDR3 comprises 14 residues. Deletions cut 5 bases from V and 3 bases from J, with 10 bases between. The germline gives CDR1 SGHTA, CDR2 FQGNSA. The CDR3 is CASSTGQHTGELFF. The CDR3 DNA reads TGTGCCAGCAGCACCGGACAGCACACCGGGGAGCTGTTTTTT.

This clonotype appeared a few times. The chain is built from TRBV28 and TRBJ2-7, with D perhaps TRBD2 (6 bases). CDR1 MDHEN and CDR2 SYDVKM come from the germline V gene. The CDR3 consists of 13 residues. V was cut by 5 bases and J by 2 bases, with 10 bases left in between. CDR3 DNA sequence: TGTGCCAGCAGTCAGGGACTCCCCTACGAGCAGTACTTC. It yields the protein CASSQGLPYEQYF.

The chain carries TRBV2 and TRBJ2-1; no clear D. Trimming removed 4 bases at V and 0 bases at J, with 7 bases between. The V gene's germline CDR1 is SNHLY and CDR2 FYNNEI. The length of the CDR3 is 14 residues. CDR3 in amino acids: CASSVPLSYNEQFF. The CDR3 coding sequence is TGTGCCAGCAGTGTTCCCCTCTCCTACAATGAGCAGTTCTTC. Drawing the rest from reference TRBV2 and TRBJ2-1, the complete variable domain is EPEVTQTPSHQVTQMGQEVILRCVPISNHLYFYWYRQILGQKVEFLVSFYNNEISEKSEIFDDQFSVERPDGSNFTLKIRSTKLEDSAMYFCASSVPLSYNEQFFGPGTRLTVL.

Only one count was recorded for this clonotype. The CDR3 protein is CASGRGLGGDTQYF. Written as DNA, the CDR3 is TGTGCCAGCGGCAGGGGGCTGGGTGGAGATACGCAGTATTTT. This chain connects TRBV6-5 to TRBJ2-3; 8 nucleotides agree with TRBD1. In germline, CDR1 is MNHEY, CDR2 SVGAGI. The CDR3 spans 14 residues. V lost 8 bases to trimming and J lost 5 bases; unmatched junction nucleotides: 9.

The chain carries TRBV7-2 and TRBJ2-5; D may correspond to TRBD1 or TRBD2 (7 bases each). Germline V gene lookup returns CDR1 SGHTA and CDR2 FQGNSA. This CDR3 comprises 16 residues. The V gene lost 0 bases and the J gene lost 4 bases, with 15 bases spanning the gap. The CDR3 is CASSLAGGGRIETQYF. CDR3 nucleotide sequence: TGTGCCAGCAGCTTAGCGGGAGGGGGCAGGATAGAGACCCAGTACTTC.

The V and J genes are TRBV19 and TRBJ1-2; D not resolved. In germline, CDR1 is LNHDA, CDR2 SQIVND (reference sequence). CDR3 length: 12 amino acids. Trimming took 7 bases from V and 3 from J, leaving 9 bases between them. Written as DNA, the CDR3 is TGTGCCAGTACTTTGGGATACTATGGCTACACCTTC. Translated, it gives CASTLGYYGYTF.

This clonotype came up once. The CDR3: CASSLSRGSTF. The CDR3 DNA follows: TGTGCCAGCAGTTTATCCCGGGGTTCCACCTTC. The rearrangement links TRBV28 to TRBJ1-2; no definite D call. This CDR3 region has 11 residues. CDR1 and CDR2 (germline): MDHEN, SYDVKM. The V end was cut by 1 base, the J end by 13 bases, with 10 bases between.

V gene TRBV6-5 combines with J gene TRBJ2-2, with 8 positions matching TRBD2. Germline lookup yields CDR1 MNHEY and CDR2 SVGAGI. This CDR3 spans 15 amino acids. The V segment lost 2 bases and the J segment 6 bases; nucleotides outside the gene matches: 5. The CDR3 DNA reads TGTGCCAGCAGTTACAGGGCGGGAGGCGCCGGGGAGCTGTTTTTT. As protein: CASSYRAGGAGELFF.

This chain joins TRBV30 and TRBJ2-3, with D perhaps assigned TRBD1 or TRBD2 (5 bases each). Germline V lookup: CDR1 GTSNPN, CDR2 SVGIG (reference sequence). V was shortened by 3 bases and J by 3 bases, with 13 bases between the two germline ends. The CDR3 consists of 14 residues. The CDR3 sequence: CAWSSGRSTDTQYF. The CDR3 DNA reads TGTGCCTGGAGCTCGGGACGGTCGACAGATACGCAGTATTTT.

The chain joins TRBV19 to TRBJ2-7; no firm D call. Trimming removed 4 bases from V and 0 bases from J, with 10 bases in between. CDR3 size: 14 residues. CDR1 LNHDA and CDR2 SQIVND come from the germline V gene (reference sequence). Here the CDR3 DNA reads TGTGCCAGTAGTACCGGACGGGTCTCCTACGAGCAGTACTTC. It codes for CASSTGRVSYEQYF. Filled out from reference TRBV19 and TRBJ2-7, the complete variable domain reads DGGITQSPKYLFRKEGQNVTLSCEQNLNHDAMYWYRQDPGQGLRLIYYSQIVNDFQKGDIAEGYSVSREKKESFPLTVTSAQKNPTAFYLCASSTGRVSYEQYFGPGTRLTVT.

The chain carries TRBV28 and TRBJ2-5; 8 bases align to TRBD2. Germline V gene lookup returns CDR1 MDHEN and CDR2 SYDVKM. The CDR3 covers 15 residues. With 4 bases clipped from V and 7 bases from J, the junction kept 11 bases outside the gene matches. CDR3 nucleotides: TGTGCCAGCAGTTCACCCGGGACTAGACACGGGACCCAGTACTTC. This encodes CASSSPGTRHGTQYF.